This TCR beta chain was observed in a study of cytomegalovirus exposure and HLA in healthy donors. This clone was observed a single time. What it binds is unknown. CDR3 size: 15 residues. V dropped 5 bases and J dropped 4 bases, with 15 bases sitting between them. Per the germline V gene, CDR1 is MGHRA and CDR2 is YSYEKL. This table comes from immunoSEQ multiplex PCR, and its TCRdb copy is limited to in-frame clones, with some not included. This sample carries some 170,000 clones, 70% to 90% of them seen once, and the ten largest clones take approximately 2%. Study conclusions and caveats: Investigators reported 150 to 200 TCR beta chains as tied to cytomegalovirus. It was reported that the classifier diagnosed cytomegalovirus status with high specificity and sensitivity in both the original and validation cohorts.

Donors came from a validation cohort of some 110 subjects, distinct from the first 666-subject cohort. The receptor's source is a woman aged 18-35 years in good health and CMV-seronegative. The rearrangement uses TRBV4-1 and TRBJ1-5, with unresolved D. Sequenced sample: PBMCs. This CDR3 is CASSVFQVTNQPQHF. CDR3 DNA: TGCGCCAGCAGCGTATTCCAGGTTACGAATCAGCCCCAGCATTTT.